This TCR beta chain was obtained from a study of cytomegalovirus exposure and HLA in healthy donors. Broader study findings: Most TCR sequences were uncommon, yet certain public TCRs appeared in many donors. Three of the chains that were CMV-associated were confirmed in vitro to be specific for CMV antigens. In a later analysis, most CMV-associated TCR beta chains appeared HLA-restricted.

Amplification used 60 Vbeta primers and 13 Jbeta primers. The protocol was immunoSEQ multiplex PCR, while the TCRdb copy is restricted to in-frame clones and leaves out a portion. This table holds about 130,000 clones, roughly 83% found once. Donors were nominally healthy when sampled, though unrecorded immune exposures were likely. Details on this clone: No antigen is known for it.

This CDR3 region has 14 residues. Germline V gene sequence: CDR1 SGHRS, CDR2 YFSETQ. V was trimmed by 1 base and J by 3 bases, leaving 10 bases between them. The receptor was isolated from a girl aged 2 to 10 in good health and CMV-seronegative. The chain couples TRBV5-1 to TRBJ1-2; possibly TRBD1 for D (6 bases). Sequenced material: PBMCs. The chain's CDR3 is CASSLTGWDYGYTF. CDR3 DNA sequence: TGCGCCAGCAGCTTGACAGGGTGGGACTATGGCTACACCTTC.